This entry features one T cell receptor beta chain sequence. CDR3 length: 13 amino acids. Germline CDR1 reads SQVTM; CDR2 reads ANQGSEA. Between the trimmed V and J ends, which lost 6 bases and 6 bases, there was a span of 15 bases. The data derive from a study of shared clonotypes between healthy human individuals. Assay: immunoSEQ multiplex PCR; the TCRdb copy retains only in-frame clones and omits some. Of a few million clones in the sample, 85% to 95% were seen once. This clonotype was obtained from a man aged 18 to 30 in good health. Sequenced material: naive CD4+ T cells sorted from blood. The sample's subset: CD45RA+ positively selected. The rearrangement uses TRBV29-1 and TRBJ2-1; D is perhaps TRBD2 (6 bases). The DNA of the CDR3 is TGCAGCGTGGAGGGGACGGTGGGCAATGAGCAGTTCTTC. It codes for CSVEGTVGNEQFF.